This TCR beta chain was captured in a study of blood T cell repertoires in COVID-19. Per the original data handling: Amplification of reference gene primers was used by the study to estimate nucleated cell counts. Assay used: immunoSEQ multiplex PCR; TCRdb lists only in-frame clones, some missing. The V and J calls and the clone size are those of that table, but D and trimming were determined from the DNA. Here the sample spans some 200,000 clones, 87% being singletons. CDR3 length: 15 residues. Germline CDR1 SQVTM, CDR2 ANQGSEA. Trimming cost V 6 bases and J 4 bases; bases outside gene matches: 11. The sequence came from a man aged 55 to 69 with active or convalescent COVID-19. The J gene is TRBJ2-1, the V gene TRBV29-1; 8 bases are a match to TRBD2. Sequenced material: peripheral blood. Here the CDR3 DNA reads TGCAGCGTCAATCCCGCGGGGGGCCCTTACAATGAGCAGTTCTTC. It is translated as CSVNPAGGPYNEQFF.